This record looks at one TCR beta chain sequence and its context. These data originate in a study of blood T cell repertoires in COVID-19. Study at large: The origin of the acute and convalescent COVID-19 samples was the United States, Italy and Spain. T cells, B-cell-depleted T cells, or PBMCs provided the cDNA or gDNA that served as material.

Sequencing used immunoSEQ multiplex PCR; TCRdb keeps in-frame clones, though not all of them. The table includes more than 100,000 clones, roughly nine tenths detected once. Per the germline V gene, CDR1 is SGHRS and CDR2 is YFSETQ. The V end was cut by 1 base, the J end by 2 bases, with 9 bases between. The CDR3 is made up of 14 amino acids. Sample: peripheral blood. The TCR originated in a woman aged 60 to 75 with acute or convalescent COVID-19. This chain links TRBV5-1 with TRBJ1-2; tentatively, D is TRBD1 (5 bases). The CDR3 nucleotides are TGCGCCAGCAGCTTGCAGGGTTCCAACTATGGCTACACCTTC. Its translation is CASSLQGSNYGYTF.